Listed here are 17 T cell receptor beta chains from one sample, sequenced in a study of cytomegalovirus exposure and HLA in healthy donors. The PCR ran on 60 Vbeta and 13 Jbeta primers. The table came from immunoSEQ multiplex PCR; TCRdb's copy has only in-frame clones and leaves some out. Of about 18,000 clones in the sample, approximately 80% were seen once. The specimen sequenced was PBMCs. The receptors stem from a human donor in good health.

The chain is built from TRBV25-1 and TRBJ1-2; tentative D call: TRBD1 (5 bases). The germline V gene encodes CDR1 MGHDK and CDR2 SYGVNS. The CDR3 length is 14 residues. The V end was cut by 6 bases, the J end by 6 bases, with 17 bases between. The CDR3 region has the DNA TGTGCCAGCAGGCCCGGGGGAGGCCTTGATGGCTACACCTTC. Its protein is CASRPGGGLDGYTF.

The count of this clone is one. CDR3: CASSPRGEGVQETQYF. CDR3 coding DNA: TGTGCCAGCTCACCAAGAGGGGAGGGGGTCCAAGAGACCCAGTACTTC. The V and J genes are TRBV18 and TRBJ2-5; TRBD2 might be the D (7 bases). Germline assignment: CDR1 KGHSH and CDR2 LQKENI. V was cut by 2 bases and J by 1 base, with 14 bases left in between. The CDR3 sequence is 16 residues long. Combining the CDR3 with reference TRBV18 and TRBJ2-5 gives the whole variable domain NAGVMQNPRHLVRRRGQEARLRCSPMKGHSHVYWYRQLPEEGLKFMVYLQKENIIDESGMPKERFSAEFPKEGPSILRIQQVVRGDSAAYFCASSPRGEGVQETQYFGPGTRLLVL.

This chain links TRBV19 with TRBJ2-1, with D possibly matching TRBD2 (6 bases). Trimming removed 9 bases from V and 8 bases from J, with 20 bases in between. Germline values: CDR1 LNHDA, CDR2 SQIVND (reference sequence). This CDR3 is 14 amino acids long. The CDR3 loop reads CARRRWTTDDEQFF. For the CDR3, the DNA is TGTGCCAGGCGGCGGTGGACTACAGATGATGAGCAGTTCTTC.

The V and J genes are TRBV7-2 and TRBJ1-5, with TRBD1 matching over 7 bases. V shed 4 bases and J 0 bases; nucleotides not matched to a gene: 3. Germline V gene sequence: CDR1 SGHTA, CDR2 FQGNSA. The CDR3 spans 15 residues. The CDR3 DNA follows: TGTGCCAGCAGCTGGGACAGCACTAGCAATCAGCCCCAGCATTTT. Amino acid sequence: CASSWDSTSNQPQHF.

The J gene is TRBJ2-2, the V gene TRBV28; TRBD1 matches 7 bases. CDR1 MDHEN and CDR2 SYDVKM come from the germline V gene. V was pared by 5 bases and J by 0 bases, with 3 bases of the junction left unmatched. The CDR3 is 15 amino acids. The CDR3 DNA follows: TGTGCCAGCAGTAGGGGGACAGCGAACACCGGGGAGCTGTTTTTT. Translated, it gives CASSRGTANTGELFF.

This clone was recorded only once. The chain uses TRBV6-1 and TRBJ2-2; a possible D gene is TRBD1 (5 bases). V was shortened by 5 bases and J by 1 base, with 11 bases between the two germline ends. Germline V lookup: CDR1 MNHNS, CDR2 SASEGT. This CDR3 spans 15 amino acids. CDR3 residues: CASSSDIWNTGELFF. The CDR3 region has the DNA TGTGCCAGCAGTTCGGACATTTGGAACACCGGGGAGCTGTTTTTT.

This clone has just one count. The chain couples TRBV15 to TRBJ2-7; 8 bases are a match to TRBD1. V was clipped by 2 bases and J by 1 base; unmatched bases: 4. Germline V lookup: CDR1 LNHNV, CDR2 YYDKDF (reference sequence). This CDR3 region has 15 residues. The CDR3 reads CATSRNRDRSYEQYF. CDR3 DNA sequence: TGTGCCACCAGCAGAAACCGGGACAGGTCCTACGAGCAGTACTTC.

This clone has more than one count but fewer than ten. The rearrangement joins TRBV2 to TRBJ2-1; possible D gene TRBD1, 7 bases. The CDR3 sequence is 15 residues long. Germline V gene sequence: CDR1 SNHLY, CDR2 FYNNEI. The V gene lost 3 bases and the J gene lost 4 bases, with 13 bases spanning the gap. The DNA of the CDR3 is TGTGCCAGCAGTGAGTGGTCAGGGGGGTACAATGAGCAGTTCTTC. This translates into CASSEWSGGYNEQFF.

J is TRBJ2-7 and V is TRBV4-3, with 9 nucleotides matching TRBD2. With 0 bases clipped from V and 3 bases from J, the junction kept 6 bases outside the gene matches. Germline CDR1 is LGHNA and CDR2 is YSLEER. The CDR3 length is 16 residues. The CDR3 nucleotides are TGCGCCAGCAGCCAAGATAGTATGACTAGCGGCTACGAGCAGTACTTC. Protein sequence: CASSQDSMTSGYEQYF.

This clone was recorded a few times. The chain links TRBV27 to TRBJ1-5; TRBD1 matches 7 bases. V lost 2 bases, J lost 5 bases, and 6 bases stayed unmatched. The V gene's germline CDR1 is MNHEY and CDR2 SMNVEV (reference sequence). This CDR3 is built from 15 residues. The CDR3 nucleotides are TGTGCCAGCAGTTTAAGGCAGGGGGAGGATCAGCCCCAGCATTTT. This translates into CASSLRQGEDQPQHF.

This clone was seen just once. This chain joins TRBV6-4 and TRBJ1-1, with TRBD1 as a possible D gene (5 bases). V was pared by 6 bases and J by 0 bases, with 11 bases between. The CDR3 runs 14 residues. Germline CDR1 reads MRHNA; CDR2 reads SNTAGT. CDR3 region: CASRPGHLNTEAFF. In DNA form, the CDR3 reads TGTGCCAGCAGACCTGGACACTTGAACACTGAAGCTTTCTTT.

This clone was detected once. This chain connects TRBV6-5 to TRBJ2-3, with D tentatively TRBD2 (6 bases). Trimming stripped 2 bases from V and 3 bases from J, with 12 bases between. Germline V CDR1 and CDR2: MNHEY, SVGAGI. The CDR3 length is 15 residues. The CDR3 loop reads CASSYARGRTDTQYF. CDR3 DNA: TGTGCCAGCAGTTACGCTCGGGGGAGGACAGATACGCAGTATTTT.

V and J are TRBV15 and TRBJ2-3; 7 positions agree with TRBD2. The germline V gene encodes CDR1 LNHNV and CDR2 YYDKDF (reference sequence). After removal of 4 bases from V and 0 bases from J, the junction contained 7 bases not matched to a gene. The CDR3 sequence is 16 residues long. The CDR3 is CATSKELASSTDTQYF. Written as DNA, the CDR3 is TGTGCCACCAGCAAAGAACTAGCGTCTAGCACAGATACGCAGTATTTT.

The rearrangement joins TRBV7-2 to TRBJ1-5; 7 bases match TRBD1. There are 14 residues in the CDR3. CDR1 SGHTA and CDR2 FQGNSA come from the germline V gene. Unmatched junction bases numbered 7, after V lost 4 bases and J lost 7 bases. CDR3 sequence: CASSYRGGDQPQHF. The CDR3 DNA sequence: TGTGCCAGCAGCTACCGAGGGGGCGACCAGCCCCAGCATTTT.

The J gene is TRBJ1-2, the V gene TRBV7-9; 8 nucleotides align to TRBD1. Germline V gene sequence: CDR1 SEHNR, CDR2 FQNEAQ (reference sequence). The CDR3 has 13 residues. Unmatched junction bases numbered 18, after V lost 11 bases and J lost 13 bases. The CDR3 is CACEKTGASSGTF. CDR3 coding DNA: TGTGCCTGTGAAAAGACAGGGGCCTCCTCTGGCACCTTC.

This chain links TRBV10-1 with TRBJ2-2; 8 bases are shared with TRBD2. The ends lost 7 bases at V and 6 bases at J; junction bases unmatched: 4. This CDR3 has 13 amino acids. Per the germline V gene, CDR1 is WNHNN and CDR2 is SYGVQD (reference sequence). The CDR3 DNA reads as TGCGCCAGCAAGCGGGGGCGCCCCGGGGAGCTGTTTTTT. Its translation is CASKRGRPGELFF.

This clone has just a few counts. The rearrangement uses TRBV4-2 and TRBJ2-1; 9 nucleotides match TRBD1. This CDR3 has 15 amino acids. Germline loops: CDR1 LGHNA, CDR2 YNFKEQ. The ends lost 4 bases at V and 1 base at J; junction bases unmatched: 2. The CDR3 nucleotides are TGTGCCAGCAGCCCGGGGACAGGGTCCTACAATGAGCAGTTCTTC. The encoded protein is CASSPGTGSYNEQFF.